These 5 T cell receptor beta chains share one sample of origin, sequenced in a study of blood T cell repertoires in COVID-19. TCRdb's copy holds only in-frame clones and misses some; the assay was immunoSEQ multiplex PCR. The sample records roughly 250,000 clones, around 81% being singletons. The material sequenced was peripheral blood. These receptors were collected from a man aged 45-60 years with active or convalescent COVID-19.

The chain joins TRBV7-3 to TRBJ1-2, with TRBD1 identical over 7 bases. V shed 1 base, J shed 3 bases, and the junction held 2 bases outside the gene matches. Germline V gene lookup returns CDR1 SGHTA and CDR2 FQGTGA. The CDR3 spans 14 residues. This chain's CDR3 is CASSLRQGDYGYTF. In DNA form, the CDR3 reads TGTGCCAGCAGCTTAAGACAGGGTGACTATGGCTACACCTTC.

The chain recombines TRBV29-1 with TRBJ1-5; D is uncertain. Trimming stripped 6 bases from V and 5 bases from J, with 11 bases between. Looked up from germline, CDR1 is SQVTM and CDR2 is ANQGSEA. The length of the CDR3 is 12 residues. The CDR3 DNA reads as TGCAGCGTCCTCGAGGGTGATCAGCCCCAGCATTTT. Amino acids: CSVLEGDQPQHF.

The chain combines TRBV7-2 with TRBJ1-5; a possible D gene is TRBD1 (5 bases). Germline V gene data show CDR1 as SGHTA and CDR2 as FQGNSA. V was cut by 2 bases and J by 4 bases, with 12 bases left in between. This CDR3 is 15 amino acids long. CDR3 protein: CASSLIGDLNQPQHF. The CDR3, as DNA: TGTGCCAGCAGCTTAATAGGGGACTTGAATCAGCCCCAGCATTTT.

CDR3 sequence: CASSLGGTGRETQYF. For the CDR3, the DNA is TGCGCCAGCAGCTTGGGGGGCACCGGGCGGGAGACCCAGTACTTC. The gene calls are TRBV5-1 and TRBJ2-5; the D gene is possibly TRBD1 (5 bases). Per the germline V gene, CDR1 is SGHRS and CDR2 is YFSETQ. Trimming removed 0 bases at V and 5 bases at J, with 14 bases between. This CDR3 is 15 amino acids long.

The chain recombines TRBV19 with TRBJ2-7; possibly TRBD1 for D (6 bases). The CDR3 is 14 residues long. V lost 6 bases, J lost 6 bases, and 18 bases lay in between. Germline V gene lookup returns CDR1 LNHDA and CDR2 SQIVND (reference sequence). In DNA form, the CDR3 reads TGTGCCAGTAGCCCTACCTGGGGGCGAGGCGAGCAGTACTTC. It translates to CASSPTWGRGEQYF.